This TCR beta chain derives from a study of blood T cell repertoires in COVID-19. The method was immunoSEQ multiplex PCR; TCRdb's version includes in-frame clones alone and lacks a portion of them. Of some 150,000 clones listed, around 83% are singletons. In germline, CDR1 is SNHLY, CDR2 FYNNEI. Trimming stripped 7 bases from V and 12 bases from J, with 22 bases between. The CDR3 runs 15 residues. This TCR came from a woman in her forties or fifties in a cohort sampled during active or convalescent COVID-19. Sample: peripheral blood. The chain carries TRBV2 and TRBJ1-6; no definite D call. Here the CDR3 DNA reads TGTGCCAGCACCCCGGAGGGCCTCACTAAGGGACCCCTCCACTTT. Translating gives CASTPEGLTKGPLHF.